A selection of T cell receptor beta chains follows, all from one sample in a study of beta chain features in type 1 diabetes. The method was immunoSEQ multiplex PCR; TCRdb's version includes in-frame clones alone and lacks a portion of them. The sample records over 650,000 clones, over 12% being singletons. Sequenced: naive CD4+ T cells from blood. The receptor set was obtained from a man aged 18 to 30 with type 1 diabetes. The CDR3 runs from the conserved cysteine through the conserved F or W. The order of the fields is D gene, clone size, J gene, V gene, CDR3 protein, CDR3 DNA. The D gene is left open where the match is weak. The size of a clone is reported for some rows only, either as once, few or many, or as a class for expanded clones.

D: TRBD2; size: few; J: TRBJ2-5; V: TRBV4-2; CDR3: CASSQEPSGGAQETQYF; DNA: TGTGCCAGCAGCCAAGAACCTAGCGGGGGGGCCCAAGAGACCCAGTACTTC
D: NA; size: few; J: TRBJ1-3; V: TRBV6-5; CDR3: CASSYDGLSGNTIYF; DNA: TGTGCCAGCAGTTATGACGGGCTCTCTGGAAACACCATATATTTT
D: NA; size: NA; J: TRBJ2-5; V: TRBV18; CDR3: CASSPNHQETQYF; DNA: TGTGCCAGCTCACCAAACCACCAAGAGACCCAGTACTTC
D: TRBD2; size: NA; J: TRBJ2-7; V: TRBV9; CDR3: CASSAYSGEAYEQYF; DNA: TGTGCCAGCAGCGCCTATAGCGGGGAGGCCTACGAGCAGTACTTC
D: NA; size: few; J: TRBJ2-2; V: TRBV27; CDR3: CASKQGTGELFF; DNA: TGTGCCAGCAAACAGGGCACCGGGGAGCTGTTTTTT
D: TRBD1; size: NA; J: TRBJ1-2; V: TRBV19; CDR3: CASSRTRDRTNYGYTF; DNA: TGTGCCAGTAGTAGGACCCGGGACAGGACGAACTATGGCTACACCTTC
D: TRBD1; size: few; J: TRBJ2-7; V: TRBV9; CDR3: CASSASGQGFIEQYF; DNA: TGTGCCAGCAGCGCTTCGGGACAGGGGTTTATCGAGCAGTACTTC
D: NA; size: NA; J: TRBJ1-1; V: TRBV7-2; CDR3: CASSSRGGNTEAFF; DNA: TGTGCCAGCAGCTCCAGGGGTGGGAACACTGAAGCTTTCTTT
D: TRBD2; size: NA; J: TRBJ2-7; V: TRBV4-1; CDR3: CASSQGTSGAYEQYF; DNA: TGCGCCAGCAGCCAAGGGACTAGCGGCGCGTACGAGCAGTACTTC
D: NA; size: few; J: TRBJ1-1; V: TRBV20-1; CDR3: CSARFNTEAFF; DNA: TGCAGTGCTAGATTTAACACTGAAGCTTTCTTT
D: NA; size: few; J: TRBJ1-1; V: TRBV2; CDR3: CASRRVNTEAFF; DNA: TGTGCCAGCAGGAGGGTTAACACTGAAGCTTTCTTT
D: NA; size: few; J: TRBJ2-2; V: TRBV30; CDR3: CAWSVRAMQELFF; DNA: TGTGCCTGGAGTGTCCGGGCCATGCAGGAGCTGTTTTTT
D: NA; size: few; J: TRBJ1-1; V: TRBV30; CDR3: CAWRPLGGRDTEAFF; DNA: TGTGCCTGGAGGCCCTTAGGGGGGCGGGATACTGAAGCTTTCTTT
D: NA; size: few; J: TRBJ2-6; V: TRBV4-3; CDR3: CASSQDRANSGANVLTF; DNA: TGCGCCAGCAGCCAAGATCGGGCTAACTCTGGGGCCAACGTCCTGACTTTC
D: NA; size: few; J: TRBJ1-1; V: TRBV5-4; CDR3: CASSLPSGGNTEAFF; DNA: TGTGCCAGCAGCTTGCCTAGTGGCGGTAACACTGAGGCTTTCTTT
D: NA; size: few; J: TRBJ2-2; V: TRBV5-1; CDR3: CASSPAILTSANTGELFF; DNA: TGCGCCAGCAGCCCTGCTATACTCACCTCAGCGAACACCGGGGAGCTGTTTTTT
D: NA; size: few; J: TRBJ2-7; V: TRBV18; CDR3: CASSPASLGTVSYEQYF; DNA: TGTGCCAGCTCACCAGCTTCTCTCGGGACCGTTTCCTACGAGCAGTACTTC
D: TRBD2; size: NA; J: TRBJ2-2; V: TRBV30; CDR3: CAWSSGLATGELFF; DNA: TGTGCCTGGAGTTCTGGACTAGCCACCGGGGAGCTGTTTTTT
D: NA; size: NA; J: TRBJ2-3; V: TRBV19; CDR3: CASKRGLHTDTQYF; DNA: TGTGCCAGTAAGCGAGGACTACACACAGATACGCAGTATTTT
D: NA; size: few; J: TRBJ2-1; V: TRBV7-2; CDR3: CASSRDRAVWNEQFF; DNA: TGTGCCAGCAGCCGGGACCGAGCGGTTTGGAATGAGCAGTTCTTC
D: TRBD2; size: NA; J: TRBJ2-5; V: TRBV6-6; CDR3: CASSYPPGGGETQYF; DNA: TGTGCCAGCAGTTATCCCCCGGGAGGGGGAGAGACCCAGTACTTC
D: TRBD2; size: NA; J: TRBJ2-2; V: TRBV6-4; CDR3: CASRTHSAGSGINTGELFF; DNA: TGTGCCAGCAGGACTCATTCCGCAGGTAGCGGGATTAACACCGGGGAGCTGTTTTTT
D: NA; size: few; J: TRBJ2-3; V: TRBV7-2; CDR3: CASSLALSYTDTQYF; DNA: TGTGCCAGCAGCTTAGCGCTCAGCTACACAGATACGCAGTATTTT
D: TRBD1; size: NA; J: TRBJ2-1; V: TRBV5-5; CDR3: CASRSDRVGFF; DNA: TGTGCCAGCAGATCGGACAGGGTGGGGTTCTTC
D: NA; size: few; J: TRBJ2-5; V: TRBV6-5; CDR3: CASSYAVFKTQYF; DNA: TGTGCCAGCAGTTACGCTGTGTTTAAGACCCAGTACTTC
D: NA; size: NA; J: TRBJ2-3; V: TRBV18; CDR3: CASSPSQLATDTQYF; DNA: TGTGCCAGCTCACCTTCCCAGCTAGCCACAGATACGCAGTATTTT
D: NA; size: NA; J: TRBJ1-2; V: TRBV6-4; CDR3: CASSEGYGYTF; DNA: TGTGCCAGCAGTGAGGGGTATGGCTACACCTTC
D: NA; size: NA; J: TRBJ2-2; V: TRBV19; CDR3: CASSIPRTGELFF; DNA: TGTGCCAGTAGTATCCCCCGTACCGGGGAGCTGTTTTTT
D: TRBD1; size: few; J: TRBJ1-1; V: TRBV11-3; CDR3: CASSLYGTANTEAFF; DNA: TGTGCCAGCAGCTTATACGGGACAGCGAACACTGAAGCTTTCTTT
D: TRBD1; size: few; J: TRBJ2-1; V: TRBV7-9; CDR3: CASSVDRGSYNEQFF; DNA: TGTGCCAGCAGCGTCGACAGGGGCTCCTACAATGAGCAGTTCTTC
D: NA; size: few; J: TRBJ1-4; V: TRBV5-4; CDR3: CASSPTGAMSEKLFF; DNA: TGTGCCAGCAGCCCGACCGGGGCGATGAGTGAAAAACTGTTTTTT